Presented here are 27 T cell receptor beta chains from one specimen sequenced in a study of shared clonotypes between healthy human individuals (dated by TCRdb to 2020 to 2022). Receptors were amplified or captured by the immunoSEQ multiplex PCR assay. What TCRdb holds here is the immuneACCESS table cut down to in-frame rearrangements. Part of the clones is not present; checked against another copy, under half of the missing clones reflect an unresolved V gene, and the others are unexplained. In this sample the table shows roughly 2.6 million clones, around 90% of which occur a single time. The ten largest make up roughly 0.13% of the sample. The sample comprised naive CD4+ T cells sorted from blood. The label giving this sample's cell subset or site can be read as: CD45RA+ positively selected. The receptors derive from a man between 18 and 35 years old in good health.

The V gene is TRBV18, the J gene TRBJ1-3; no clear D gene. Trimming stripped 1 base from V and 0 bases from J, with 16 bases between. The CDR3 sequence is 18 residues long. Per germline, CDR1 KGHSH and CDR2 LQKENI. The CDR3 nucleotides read TGTGCCAGCTCACCACACCCCCCGGGCAGTAACTCTGGAAACACCATATATTTT. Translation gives CASSPHPPGSNSGNTIYF.

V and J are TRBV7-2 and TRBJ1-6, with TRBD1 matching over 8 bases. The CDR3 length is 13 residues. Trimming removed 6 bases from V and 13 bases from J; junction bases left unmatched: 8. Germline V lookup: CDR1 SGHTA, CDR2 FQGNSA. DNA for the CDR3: TGTGCCAGCAGGGATACAGGGGGACGGCCCCTCCACTTT. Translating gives CASRDTGGRPLHF.

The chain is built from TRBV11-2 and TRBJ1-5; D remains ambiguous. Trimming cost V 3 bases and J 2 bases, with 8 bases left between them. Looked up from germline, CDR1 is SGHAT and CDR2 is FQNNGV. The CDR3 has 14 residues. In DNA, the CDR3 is TGTGCCAGCAGCTTTTTTGGAGGCAATCAGCCCCAGCATTTT. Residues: CASSFFGGNQPQHF.

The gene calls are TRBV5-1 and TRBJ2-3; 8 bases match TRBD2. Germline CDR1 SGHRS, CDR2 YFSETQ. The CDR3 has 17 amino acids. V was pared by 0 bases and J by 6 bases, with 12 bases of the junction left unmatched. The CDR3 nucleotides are TGCGCCAGCAGCTTGGGAAGCGGGAGCGCCGCAGGGGATACGCAGTATTTT. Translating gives CASSLGSGSAAGDTQYF. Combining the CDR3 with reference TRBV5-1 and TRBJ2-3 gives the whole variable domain KAGVTQTPRYLIKTRGQQVTLSCSPISGHRSVSWYQQTPGQGLQFLFEYFSETQRNKGNFPGRFSGRQFSNSRSEMNVSTLELGDSALYLCASSLGSGSAAGDTQYFGPGTRLTVL.

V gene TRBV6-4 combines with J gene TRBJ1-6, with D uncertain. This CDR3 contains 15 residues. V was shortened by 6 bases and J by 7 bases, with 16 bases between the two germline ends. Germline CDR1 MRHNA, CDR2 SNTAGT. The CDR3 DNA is TGTGCCAGCAGGGGAAGTACTGAAATCAATTCACCCCTCCACTTT. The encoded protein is CASRGSTEINSPLHF.

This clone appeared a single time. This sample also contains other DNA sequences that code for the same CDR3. This CDR3 is CASSLVAGGYNEQFF. CDR3 bases: TGCGCCAGCAGCTTGGTAGCGGGGGGCTACAATGAGCAGTTCTTC. The chain combines TRBV5-1 with TRBJ2-1; 10 nucleotides line up with TRBD2. Germline V gene data show CDR1 as SGHRS and CDR2 as YFSETQ. The CDR3 spans 15 residues. Losses at the gene ends were 0 bases for V and 3 bases for J; bases not matched to a gene: 0.

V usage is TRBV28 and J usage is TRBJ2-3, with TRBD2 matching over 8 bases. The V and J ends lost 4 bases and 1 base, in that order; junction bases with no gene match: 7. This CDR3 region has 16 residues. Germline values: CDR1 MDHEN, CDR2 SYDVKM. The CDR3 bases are TGTGCCAGCAGTTCCTTAGGAGCGGGGGGCACAGATACGCAGTATTTT. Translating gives CASSSLGAGGTDTQYF.

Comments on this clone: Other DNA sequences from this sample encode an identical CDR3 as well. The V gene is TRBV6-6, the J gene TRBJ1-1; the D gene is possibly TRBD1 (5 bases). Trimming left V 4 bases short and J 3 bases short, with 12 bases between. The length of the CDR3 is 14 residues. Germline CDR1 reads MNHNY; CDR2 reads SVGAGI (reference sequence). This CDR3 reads CASSSLGGDTEAFF. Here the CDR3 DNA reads TGTGCCAGCAGTTCTCTTGGGGGGGACACTGAAGCTTTCTTT.

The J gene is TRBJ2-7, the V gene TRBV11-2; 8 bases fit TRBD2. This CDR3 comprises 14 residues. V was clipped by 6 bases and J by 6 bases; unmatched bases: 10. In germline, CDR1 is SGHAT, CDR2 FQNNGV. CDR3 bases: TGTGCCAGCAGGGTCAGCGGGAGTCAAGGCGAGCAGTACTTC. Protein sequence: CASRVSGSQGEQYF.

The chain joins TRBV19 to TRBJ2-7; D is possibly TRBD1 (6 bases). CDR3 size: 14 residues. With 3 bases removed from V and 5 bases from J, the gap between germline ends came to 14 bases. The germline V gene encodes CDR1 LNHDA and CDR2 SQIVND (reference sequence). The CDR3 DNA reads TGTGCCAGTAGTATCTCAAGGGGGTCCCACGAGCAGTACTTC. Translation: CASSISRGSHEQYF.

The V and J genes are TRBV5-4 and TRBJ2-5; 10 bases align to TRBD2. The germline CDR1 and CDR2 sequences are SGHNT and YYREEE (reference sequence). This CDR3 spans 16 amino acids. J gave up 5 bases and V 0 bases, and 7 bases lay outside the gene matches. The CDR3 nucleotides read TGTGCCAGCAGCTTGGAGCCTAGCGGGGGAAGGGAGACCCAGTACTTC. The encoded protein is CASSLEPSGGRETQYF. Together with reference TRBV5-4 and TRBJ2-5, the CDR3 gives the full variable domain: ETGVTQSPTHLIKTRGQQVTLRCSSQSGHNTVSWYQQALGQGPQFIFQYYREEENGRGNFPPRFSGLQFPNYSSELNVNALELDDSALYLCASSLEPSGGRETQYFGPGTRLLVL.

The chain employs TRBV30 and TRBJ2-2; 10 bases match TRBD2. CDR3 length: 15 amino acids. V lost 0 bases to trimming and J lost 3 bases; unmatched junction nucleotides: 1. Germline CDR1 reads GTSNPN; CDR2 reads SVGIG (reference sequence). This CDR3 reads CAWSVLAGYTGELFF. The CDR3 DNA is TGTGCCTGGAGTGTACTAGCGGGATACACCGGGGAGCTGTTTTTT.

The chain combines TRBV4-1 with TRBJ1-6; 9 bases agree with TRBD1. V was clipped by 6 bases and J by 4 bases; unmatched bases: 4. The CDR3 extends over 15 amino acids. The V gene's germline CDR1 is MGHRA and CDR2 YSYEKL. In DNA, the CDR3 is TGCGCCAGCAGGGCACAGGGGGCGTATAATTCACCCCTCCACTTT. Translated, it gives CASRAQGAYNSPLHF.

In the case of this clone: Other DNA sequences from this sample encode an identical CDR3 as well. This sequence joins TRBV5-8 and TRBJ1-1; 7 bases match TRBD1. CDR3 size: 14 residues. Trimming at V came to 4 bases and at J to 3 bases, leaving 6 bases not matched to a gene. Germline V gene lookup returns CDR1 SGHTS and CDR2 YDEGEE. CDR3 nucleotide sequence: TGTGCCAGCAGCCTAGGACAGGCCTACACTGAAGCTTTCTTT. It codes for CASSLGQAYTEAFF.

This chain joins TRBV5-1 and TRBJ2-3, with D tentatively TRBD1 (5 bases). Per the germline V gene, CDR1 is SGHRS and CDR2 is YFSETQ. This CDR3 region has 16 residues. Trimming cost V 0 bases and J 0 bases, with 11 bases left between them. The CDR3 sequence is CASSLEGDYSTDTQYF. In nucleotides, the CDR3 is TGCGCCAGCAGCTTGGAAGGGGATTATAGCACAGATACGCAGTATTTT. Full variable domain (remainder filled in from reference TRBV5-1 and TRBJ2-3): KAGVTQTPRYLIKTRGQQVTLSCSPISGHRSVSWYQQTPGQGLQFLFEYFSETQRNKGNFPGRFSGRQFSNSRSEMNVSTLELGDSALYLCASSLEGDYSTDTQYFGPGTRLTVL.

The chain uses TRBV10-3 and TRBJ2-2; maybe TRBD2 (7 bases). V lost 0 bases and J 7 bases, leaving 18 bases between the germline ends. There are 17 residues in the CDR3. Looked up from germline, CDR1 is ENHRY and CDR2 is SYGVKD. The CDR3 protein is CAISESRGGTGNGELFF. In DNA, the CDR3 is TGTGCCATCAGTGAGTCGCGCGGGGGCACGGGCAACGGGGAGCTGTTTTTT.

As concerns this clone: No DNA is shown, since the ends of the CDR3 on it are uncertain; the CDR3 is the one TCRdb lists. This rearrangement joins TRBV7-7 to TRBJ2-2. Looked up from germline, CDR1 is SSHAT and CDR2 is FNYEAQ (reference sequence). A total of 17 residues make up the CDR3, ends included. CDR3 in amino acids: CASSLAAFGAGTGELFF.

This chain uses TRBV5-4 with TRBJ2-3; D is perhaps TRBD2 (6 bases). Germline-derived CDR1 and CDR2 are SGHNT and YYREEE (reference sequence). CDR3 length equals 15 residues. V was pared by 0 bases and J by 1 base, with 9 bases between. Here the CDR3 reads CASSLVDYRTDTQYF. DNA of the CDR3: TGTGCCAGCAGCTTGGTGGACTACCGCACAGATACGCAGTATTTT.

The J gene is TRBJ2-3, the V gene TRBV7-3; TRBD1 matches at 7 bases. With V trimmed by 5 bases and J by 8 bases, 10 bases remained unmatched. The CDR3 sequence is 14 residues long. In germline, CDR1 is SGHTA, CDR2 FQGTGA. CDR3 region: CASSPGTASSTQYF. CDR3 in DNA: TGTGCCAGCAGCCCTGGGACAGCGTCGAGTACGCAGTATTTT.

CDR3 coding DNA: TGTGCCAGCAGCGTGAGGACTAAAGGAGATACGCAGTATTTT. Translation gives CASSVRTKGDTQYF. The chain links TRBV9 to TRBJ2-3, with D perhaps TRBD2 (6 bases). Trimming removed 2 bases at V and 5 bases at J, with 12 bases between. CDR3 length equals 14 residues. From germline, CDR1 is SGDLS and CDR2 YYNGEE.

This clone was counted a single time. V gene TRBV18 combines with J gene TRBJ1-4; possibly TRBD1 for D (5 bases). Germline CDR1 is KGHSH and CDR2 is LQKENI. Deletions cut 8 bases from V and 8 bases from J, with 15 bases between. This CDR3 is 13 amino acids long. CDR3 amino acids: CASRAGGGEKLFF. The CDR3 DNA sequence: TGTGCCAGCCGGGCCGGGGGAGGAGAAAAACTGTTTTTT.

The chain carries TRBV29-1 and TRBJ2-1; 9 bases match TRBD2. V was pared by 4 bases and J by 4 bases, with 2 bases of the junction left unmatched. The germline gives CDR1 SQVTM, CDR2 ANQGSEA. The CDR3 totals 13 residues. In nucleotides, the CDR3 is TGCAGCGTTGGACTAGCGGAATACAATGAGCAGTTCTTC. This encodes CSVGLAEYNEQFF.

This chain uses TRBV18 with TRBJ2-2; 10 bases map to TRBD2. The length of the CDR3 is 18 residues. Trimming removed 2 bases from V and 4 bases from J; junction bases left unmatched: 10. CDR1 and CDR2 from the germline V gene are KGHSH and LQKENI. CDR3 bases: TGTGCCAGCTCACCAGAGGCTAGCGGGGGATCGGGCACCGGGGAGCTGTTTTTT. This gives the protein CASSPEASGGSGTGELFF.

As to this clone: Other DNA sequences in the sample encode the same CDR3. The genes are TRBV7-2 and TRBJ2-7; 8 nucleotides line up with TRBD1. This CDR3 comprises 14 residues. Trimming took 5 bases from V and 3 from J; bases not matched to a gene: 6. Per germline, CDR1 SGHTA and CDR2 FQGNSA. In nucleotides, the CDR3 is TGTGCCAGCAGCCCAGACAGGGGTAGCTACGAGCAGTACTTC. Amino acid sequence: CASSPDRGSYEQYF.

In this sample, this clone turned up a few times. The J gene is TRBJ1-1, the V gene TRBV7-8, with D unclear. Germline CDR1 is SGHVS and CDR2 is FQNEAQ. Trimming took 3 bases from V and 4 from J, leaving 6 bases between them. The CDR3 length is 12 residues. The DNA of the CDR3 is TGTGCCAGCAGCTTCGGGAGCACTGAAGCTTTCTTT. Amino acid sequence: CASSFGSTEAFF.

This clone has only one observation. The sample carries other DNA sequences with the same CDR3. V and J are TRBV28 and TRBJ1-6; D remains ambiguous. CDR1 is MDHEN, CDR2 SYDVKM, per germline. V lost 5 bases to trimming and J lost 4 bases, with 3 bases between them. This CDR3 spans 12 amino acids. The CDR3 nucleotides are TGTGCCAGCAGTCCTTATAATTCACCCCTCCACTTT. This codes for CASSPYNSPLHF.

CDR3 residues: CASSQGGLAGIHEQYF. CDR3 bases: TGCGCCAGCAGCCAAGGGGGACTAGCGGGAATCCACGAGCAGTACTTC. V and J are TRBV4-1 and TRBJ2-7; TRBD2 aligns across 13 bases. Germline CDR1 MGHRA, CDR2 YSYEKL. Trimming took 1 base from V and 5 from J; bases not matched to a gene: 5. This CDR3 is built from 16 residues.